This T cell receptor beta chain is from a study of T cell responses to AZD1222 COVID-19 vaccine. Across the study: Second-dose groups at about 4 or about 12 weeks were pooled.

In regard to this clone: Antigen unknown.

Germline V gene sequence: CDR1 MNHEY, CDR2 SMNVEV (reference sequence). The V end was cut by 1 base, the J end by 4 bases, with 13 bases between. This CDR3 spans 15 amino acids. Study-level results: All repertoire sampling was performed exclusively after the peak T cell response.

Sequencing used immunoSEQ multiplex PCR; TCRdb keeps in-frame clones, though not all of them. The table shows approximately 160,000 clones, with roughly 87% occurring only once. The starting material was peripheral blood, obtained on day 0 of AZD1222 vaccination. The rearrangement links TRBV27 to TRBJ1-1; no reliable D call. The TCR sequence derives from an adult in good health. The chain's CDR3 is CASSLWVPGSTEAFF. The DNA of the CDR3 is TGTGCCAGCAGTTTATGGGTACCGGGGAGCACTGAAGCTTTCTTT.